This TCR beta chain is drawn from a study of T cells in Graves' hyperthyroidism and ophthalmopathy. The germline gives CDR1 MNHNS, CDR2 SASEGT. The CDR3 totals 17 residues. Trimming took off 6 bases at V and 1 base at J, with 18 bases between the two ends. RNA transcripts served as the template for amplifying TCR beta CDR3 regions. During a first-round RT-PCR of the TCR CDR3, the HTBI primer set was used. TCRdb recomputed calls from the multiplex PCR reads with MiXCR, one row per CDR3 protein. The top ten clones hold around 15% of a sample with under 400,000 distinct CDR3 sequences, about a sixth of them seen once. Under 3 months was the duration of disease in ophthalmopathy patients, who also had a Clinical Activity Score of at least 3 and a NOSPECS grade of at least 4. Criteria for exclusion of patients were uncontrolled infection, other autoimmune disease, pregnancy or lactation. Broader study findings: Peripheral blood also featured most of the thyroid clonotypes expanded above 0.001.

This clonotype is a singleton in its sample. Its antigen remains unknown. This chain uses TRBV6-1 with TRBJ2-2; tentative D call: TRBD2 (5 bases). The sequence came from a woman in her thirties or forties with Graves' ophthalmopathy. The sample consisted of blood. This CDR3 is CASRPPGLSVNTGELFF. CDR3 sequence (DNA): TGTGCCAGCAGGCCACCCGGCCTTAGCGTGAACACCGGGGAGCTGTTTTTT.